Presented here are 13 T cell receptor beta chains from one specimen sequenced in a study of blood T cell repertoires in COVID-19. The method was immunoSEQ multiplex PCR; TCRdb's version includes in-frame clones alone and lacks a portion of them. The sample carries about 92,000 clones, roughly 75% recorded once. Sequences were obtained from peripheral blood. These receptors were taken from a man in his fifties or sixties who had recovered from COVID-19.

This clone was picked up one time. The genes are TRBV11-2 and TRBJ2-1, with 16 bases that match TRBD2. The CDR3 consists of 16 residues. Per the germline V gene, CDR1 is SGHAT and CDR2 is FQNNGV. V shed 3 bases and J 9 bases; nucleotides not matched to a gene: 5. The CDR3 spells CASSLAGTSGRAEQFF. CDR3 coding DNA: TGTGCCAGCAGCTTGGCCGGGACTAGCGGGAGGGCTGAGCAGTTCTTC. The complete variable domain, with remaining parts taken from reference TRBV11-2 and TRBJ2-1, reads EAGVAQSPRYKIIEKRQSVAFWCNPISGHATLYWYQQILGQGPKLLIQFQNNGVVDDSQLPKDRFSAERLKGVDSTLKIQPAKLEDSAVYLCASSLAGTSGRAEQFFGPGTRLTVL.

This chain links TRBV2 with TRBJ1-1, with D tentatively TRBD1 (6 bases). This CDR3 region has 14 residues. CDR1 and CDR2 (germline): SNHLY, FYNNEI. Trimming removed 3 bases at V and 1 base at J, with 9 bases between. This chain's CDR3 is CASSEGQPNTEAFF. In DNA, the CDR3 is TGTGCCAGCAGTGAGGGACAACCGAACACTGAAGCTTTCTTT.

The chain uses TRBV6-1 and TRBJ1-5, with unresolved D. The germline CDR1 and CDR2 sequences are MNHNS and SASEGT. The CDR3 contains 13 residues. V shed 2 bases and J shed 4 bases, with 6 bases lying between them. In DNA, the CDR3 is TGTGCCAGCAGTGAAAGTACAAATCAGCCCCAGCATTTT. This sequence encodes CASSESTNQPQHF.

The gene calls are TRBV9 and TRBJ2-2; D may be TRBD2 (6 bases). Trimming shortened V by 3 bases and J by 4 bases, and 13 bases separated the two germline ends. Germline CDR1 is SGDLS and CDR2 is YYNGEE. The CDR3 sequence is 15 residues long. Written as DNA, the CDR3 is TGTGCCAGCAGCGCCTCTCTAGCGCCCACCGGGGAGCTGTTTTTT. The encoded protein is CASSASLAPTGELFF.

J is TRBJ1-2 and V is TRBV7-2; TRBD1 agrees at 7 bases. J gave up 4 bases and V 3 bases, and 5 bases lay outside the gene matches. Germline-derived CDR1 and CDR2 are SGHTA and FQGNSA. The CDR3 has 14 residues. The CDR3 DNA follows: TGTGCCAGCAGCTTGGAGGGGGCAAGCTATGGCTACACCTTC. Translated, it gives CASSLEGASYGYTF. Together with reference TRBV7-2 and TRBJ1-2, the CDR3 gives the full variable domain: GAGVSQSPSNKVTEKGKDVELRCDPISGHTALYWYRQSLGQGLEFLIYFQGNSAPDKSGLPSDRFSAERTGGSVSTLTIQRTQQEDSAVYLCASSLEGASYGYTFGSGTRLTVV.

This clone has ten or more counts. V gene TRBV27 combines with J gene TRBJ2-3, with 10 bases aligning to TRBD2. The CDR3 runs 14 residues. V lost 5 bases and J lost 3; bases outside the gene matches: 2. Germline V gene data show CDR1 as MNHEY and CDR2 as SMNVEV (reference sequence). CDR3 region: CASSSGRETDTQYF. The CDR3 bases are TGTGCCAGCAGTAGCGGGAGGGAGACAGATACGCAGTATTTT.

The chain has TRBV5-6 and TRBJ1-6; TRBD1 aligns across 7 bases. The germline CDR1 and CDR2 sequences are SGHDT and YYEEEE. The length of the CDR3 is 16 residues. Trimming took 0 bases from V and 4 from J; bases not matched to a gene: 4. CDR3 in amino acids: CASSLEEGAYNSPLHF. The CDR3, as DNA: TGTGCCAGCAGCTTGGAAGAGGGGGCTTATAATTCACCCCTCCACTTT.

Here the CDR3 reads CASSLSGRVEQFF. Here the CDR3 DNA reads TGTGCCAGCAGCTTAAGCGGGAGAGTAGAGCAGTTCTTC. V usage is TRBV7-2 and J usage is TRBJ2-1; 8 bases agree with TRBD2. In germline, CDR1 is SGHTA, CDR2 FQGNSA. J lost 10 bases, V lost 2 bases, and 4 bases had no gene match. This CDR3 has 13 amino acids.

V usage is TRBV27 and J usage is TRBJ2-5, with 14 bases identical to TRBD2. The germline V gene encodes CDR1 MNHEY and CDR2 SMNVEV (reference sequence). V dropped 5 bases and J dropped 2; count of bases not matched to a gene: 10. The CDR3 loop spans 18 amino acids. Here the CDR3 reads CASSLARLAGGLQETQYF. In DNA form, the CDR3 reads TGTGCCAGCAGTCTCGCAAGACTAGCGGGGGGGTTGCAAGAGACCCAGTACTTC.

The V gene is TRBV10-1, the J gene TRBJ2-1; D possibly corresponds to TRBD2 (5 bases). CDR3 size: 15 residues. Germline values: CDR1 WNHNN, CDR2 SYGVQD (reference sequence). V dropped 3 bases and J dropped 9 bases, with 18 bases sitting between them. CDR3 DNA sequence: TGCGCCAGCAGTGAATTCGGGGTGAAAACGGGTGAGCAGTTCTTC. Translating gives CASSEFGVKTGEQFF.

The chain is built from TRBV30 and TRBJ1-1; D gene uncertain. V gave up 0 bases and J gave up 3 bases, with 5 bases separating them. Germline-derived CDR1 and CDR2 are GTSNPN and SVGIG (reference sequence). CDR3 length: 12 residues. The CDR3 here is CAWSVQYTEAFF. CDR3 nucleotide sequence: TGTGCCTGGAGTGTACAGTACACTGAAGCTTTCTTT.

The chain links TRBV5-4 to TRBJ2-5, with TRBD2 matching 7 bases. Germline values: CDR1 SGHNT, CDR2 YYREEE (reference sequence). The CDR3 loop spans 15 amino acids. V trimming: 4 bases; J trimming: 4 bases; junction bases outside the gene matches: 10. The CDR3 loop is CASSPAGEVGETQYF. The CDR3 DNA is TGTGCCAGCAGCCCGGCGGGGGAGGTGGGAGAGACCCAGTACTTC.

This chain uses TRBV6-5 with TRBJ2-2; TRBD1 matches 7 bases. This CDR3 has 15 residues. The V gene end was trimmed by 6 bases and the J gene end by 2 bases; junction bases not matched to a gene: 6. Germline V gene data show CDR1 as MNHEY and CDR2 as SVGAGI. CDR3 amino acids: CASSPGQTNTGELFF. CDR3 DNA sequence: TGTGCCAGCAGCCCGGGACAGACCAACACCGGGGAGCTGTTTTTT.